The next 12 T cell receptor beta chains were all read from a single sample in a study of cytomegalovirus exposure and HLA in healthy donors. PCR involved 60 Vbeta and 13 Jbeta primers. The assay was immunoSEQ multiplex PCR, and TCRdb's table has in-frame clones only and misses some. The table records 100,000 to 150,000 clones, roughly 80% of them present only once. The sequencing sample was made of PBMCs. The receptors come from a man younger than 35 in good health and CMV-seronegative.

The J gene is TRBJ1-1, the V gene TRBV2; D gene uncertain. Trimming took off 8 bases at V and 5 bases at J, with 18 bases between the two ends. The CDR3 extends over 14 amino acids. Germline V lookup: CDR1 SNHLY, CDR2 FYNNEI. CDR3 in DNA: TGTGCCAGCTCTTCCGCCGTCATGGAGACTGAAGCTTTCTTT. This encodes CASSSAVMETEAFF.

This chain connects TRBV11-2 to TRBJ1-5; tentatively, D is TRBD1 (6 bases). Germline lookup yields CDR1 SGHAT and CDR2 FQNNGV. Between the trimmed V and J ends, which lost 5 bases and 1 base, there was a span of 12 bases. The CDR3 covers 15 residues. CDR3 sequence: CASSLRGQSNQPQHF. CDR3 coding DNA: TGTGCCAGCAGCCTCCGAGGACAGAGCAATCAGCCCCAGCATTTT.

This clone occurred a few times. The chain has TRBV7-3 and TRBJ2-5, with TRBD1 as a possible D gene (5 bases). Trimming took off 3 bases at V and 2 bases at J, with 7 bases between the two ends. The V gene's germline CDR1 is SGHTA and CDR2 FQGTGA. The CDR3 length is 13 residues. The CDR3 sequence: CASSLGPQETQYF. The CDR3 DNA follows: TGTGCCAGCAGCTTGGGGCCACAAGAGACCCAGTACTTC.

V is TRBV7-2 and J is TRBJ2-7; 7 bases align to TRBD2. The trim removed 6 bases at V and 0 bases at J, leaving 5 bases unmatched. The CDR3 is 14 amino acids. CDR1 SGHTA and CDR2 FQGNSA come from the germline V gene. CDR3 region: CASSPGGSSYEQYF. DNA for the CDR3: TGTGCCAGCAGTCCCGGGGGGTCCTCCTACGAGCAGTACTTC.

This clone was detected only once. The junction shows a germline mismatch at one end, possibly a read error. The chain combines TRBV15 with TRBJ1-6; TRBD1 matches 8 bases. The CDR3 is 14 amino acids. CDR1 and CDR2 from the germline V gene are LNHNV and YYDKDF (reference sequence). The CDR3 DNA is TGTACCACTAGCAGGACAGGGACTAATTCACCCCTCCACTTT. It translates to CTTSRTGTNSPLHF.

The chain carries TRBV6-5 and TRBJ2-3, with TRBD1 matching over 8 bases. This CDR3 has 16 residues. Germline values: CDR1 MNHEY, CDR2 SVGAGI. Losses at the gene ends were 0 bases for V and 1 base for J; bases not matched to a gene: 3. CDR3 in amino acids: CASSYSRGLGTDTQYF. Written as DNA, the CDR3 is TGTGCCAGCAGTTACTCCAGGGGGCTCGGCACAGATACGCAGTATTTT.

The chain recombines TRBV27 with TRBJ2-5; 7 nucleotides align to TRBD1. With 10 bases clipped from V and 3 bases from J, the junction kept 14 bases outside the gene matches. This CDR3 is 15 amino acids long. The germline CDR1 and CDR2 sequences are MNHEY and SMNVEV (reference sequence). The CDR3 protein is CATRVPQGLEETQYF. The CDR3 bases are TGTGCCACCCGCGTACCACAGGGGCTGGAAGAGACCCAGTACTTC.

The rearrangement uses TRBV7-3 and TRBJ2-2, with 7 bases fitting TRBD1. The CDR3 spans 17 residues. The V segment lost 1 base and the J segment 3 bases; nucleotides outside the gene matches: 8. CDR1 is SGHTA, CDR2 FQGTGA, per germline. In DNA form, the CDR3 reads TGTGCCAGCAGCTTAAGGGGGACAGCCGGGGACACCGGGGAGCTGTTTTTT. As protein: CASSLRGTAGDTGELFF.

The gene calls are TRBV5-5 and TRBJ2-7; 10 bases are shared with TRBD1. CDR3 length equals 15 residues. Looked up from germline, CDR1 is SGHKS and CDR2 is YYEKEE (reference sequence). After removal of 3 bases from V and 3 bases from J, the junction contained 6 bases not matched to a gene. This CDR3 is CASSYPGTGVYEQYF. CDR3 bases: TGTGCCAGCAGCTACCCCGGGACAGGGGTCTACGAGCAGTACTTC.

DNA for the CDR3: TGTGCCAGCCCGGGACAGGGGGCGCCCAATGAGCAGTTCTTC. Residues: CASPGQGAPNEQFF. The chain couples TRBV2 to TRBJ2-1; 12 bases fit TRBD1. With V trimmed by 8 bases and J by 6 bases, 5 bases remained unmatched. Germline CDR1 reads SNHLY; CDR2 reads FYNNEI. There are 14 residues in the CDR3.

Comment on this clone: Distinct nucleotide sequences in the sample also encode this CDR3. V usage is TRBV9 and J usage is TRBJ2-2, with 7 bases lining up with TRBD2. The junction had 6 bases not matched to a gene; V was cut back by 0 bases and J by 7 bases. The CDR3 spans 15 residues. Germline-derived CDR1 and CDR2 are SGDLS and YYNGEE. The CDR3: CASSVVGGTGGELFF. CDR3 bases: TGTGCCAGCAGCGTAGTGGGGGGGACCGGCGGGGAGCTGTTTTTT.

J is TRBJ2-7 and V is TRBV27, with TRBD1 matching over 9 bases. This CDR3 has 16 residues. Losses at the gene ends were 3 bases for V and 5 bases for J; bases not matched to a gene: 11. Germline V CDR1 and CDR2: MNHEY, SMNVEV (reference sequence). CDR3 coding DNA: TGTGCCAGCAGTTTGACAGCCGGGACAGGGTCCCACGAGCAGTACTTC. This codes for CASSLTAGTGSHEQYF.